This T cell receptor (beta chain) came from a study of OX40 agonist ivuxolimab in advanced cancers. General study results and limits: Clonal expansion was seen in CD4+ and CD8+ blood T cells by week 6 at 0.1 to 3.0 mg/kg.

Only in-frame clones appear in the TCRdb table, and some are missing; sequencing was by immunoSEQ multiplex PCR. The sample lists tens of thousands of clones, over 80% occurring once. As concerns this clone: Its antigen is undetermined.

V lost 6 bases and J 0 bases, leaving 15 bases between the germline ends. Per germline, CDR1 LNHDA and CDR2 SQIVND (reference sequence). This CDR3 contains 15 residues. Sampling times: baseline, cycle 4 day 1, cycle 7 day 1. The TCR sequence derives from an adult with an advanced solid tumor such as melanoma, head and neck, liver or kidney cancer. The sample here was CD4+ or CD8+ T cells sorted from blood, taken in a trial of the OX40 agonist ivuxolimab. The V and J genes are TRBV19 and TRBJ2-7; D not resolved. The CDR3 here is CASRPRSASSYEQYF. As DNA, the CDR3 is TGTGCCAGTAGGCCCCGGTCAGCCAGCTCCTACGAGCAGTACTTC.